This entry lists 20 T cell receptor beta chains sequenced from one sample in a study of T cell responses to AZD1222 COVID-19 vaccine. Some clones are missing from TCRdb's copy, which holds only in-frame ones; the method was immunoSEQ multiplex PCR. The sample comprises about 150,000 clones, 88% of which are singletons, and 5.5% to 8.5% rests with the top ten. The sequencing here drew on peripheral blood, taken after recovery from COVID-19. These receptor sequences come from an adult who had recovered from COVID-19.

The V gene is TRBV5-1, the J gene TRBJ1-6; D ambiguous. CDR1 SGHRS and CDR2 YFSETQ come from the germline V gene. This CDR3 spans 15 amino acids. Between the trimmed V and J ends, which lost 5 bases and 5 bases, there was a span of 14 bases. DNA of the CDR3: TGCGCCAGCAGTTTGTGGGGAATTAATAATTCACCCCTCCACTTT. Encoded protein: CASSLWGINNSPLHF.

CDR3 sequence reads: CASSPRLAEESYEQYF. The CDR3 nucleotides are TGTGCCAGCAGTCCCCGCCTAGCGGAAGAATCCTACGAGCAGTACTTC. This chain links TRBV2 with TRBJ2-7; TRBD2 aligns across 7 bases. In germline, CDR1 is SNHLY, CDR2 FYNNEI. This CDR3 comprises 16 residues. V gave up 5 bases and J gave up 1 base; unmatched junction bases: 11.

The V call is TRBV11-3, the J call TRBJ2-5; the match to TRBD2 covers 11 bases. V was pared by 1 base and J by 4 bases, with 5 bases of the junction left unmatched. This CDR3 spans 16 amino acids. CDR1 is SGHNT and CDR2 is YENEEA in the germline V gene. The CDR3 sequence: CASSLGVTSGGETQYF. CDR3 DNA: TGTGCCAGCAGCTTAGGGGTTACTAGCGGGGGAGAGACCCAGTACTTC.

The chain is built from TRBV28 and TRBJ2-7; possible D gene TRBD1, 5 bases. The V end was cut by 6 bases, the J end by 7 bases, with 13 bases between. The CDR3 has 12 residues. Looked up from germline, CDR1 is MDHEN and CDR2 is SYDVKM. The CDR3 is CASSNQNREQYF. The CDR3 DNA sequence: TGTGCCAGCAGCAATCAAAACAGGGAGCAGTACTTC.

The table lists this clone with a count of one. J is TRBJ2-7 and V is TRBV6-6; D is possibly TRBD1 or TRBD2 (5 bases each). From germline, CDR1 is MNHNY and CDR2 SVGAGI (reference sequence). V was shortened by 4 bases and J by 4 bases, with 11 bases between the two germline ends. The CDR3 extends over 13 amino acids. The CDR3 loop reads CASSSWDGYEQYF. Here the CDR3 DNA reads TGTGCCAGCAGTTCCTGGGACGGGTACGAGCAGTACTTC.

The chain combines TRBV7-9 with TRBJ1-1; D is ambiguous. Germline CDR1 reads SEHNR; CDR2 reads FQNEAQ (reference sequence). The CDR3 sequence is 11 residues long. V dropped 10 bases and J dropped 0 bases, with 6 bases sitting between them. In DNA form, the CDR3 reads TGTGCCACAGACCTGAACACTGAAGCTTTCTTT. This encodes CATDLNTEAFF.

The rearrangement joins TRBV7-9 to TRBJ2-5; 7 nucleotides align to TRBD1. Unmatched junction bases numbered 8, after V lost 5 bases and J lost 5 bases. This CDR3 is built from 14 residues. CDR1 is SEHNR and CDR2 is FQNEAQ in the germline V gene (reference sequence). This chain's CDR3 is CASSPDRREETQYF. CDR3 coding DNA: TGTGCCAGCAGCCCGGACAGGCGAGAGGAGACCCAGTACTTC.

The chain uses TRBV9 and TRBJ1-2; 7 positions agree with TRBD1. With 0 bases clipped from V and 7 bases from J, the junction kept 3 bases outside the gene matches. The CDR3 totals 13 residues. Germline V gene sequence: CDR1 SGDLS, CDR2 YYNGEE. DNA of the CDR3: TGTGCCAGCAGCGTAGTAGGGGGCCGTGGCTACACCTTC. It is translated as CASSVVGGRGYTF.

The chain uses TRBV9 and TRBJ2-3, with 11 bases that match TRBD1. The CDR3 consists of 15 residues. V shed 6 bases and J 4 bases; nucleotides not matched to a gene: 7. Germline V CDR1 and CDR2: SGDLS, YYNGEE. CDR3 DNA: TGTGCCAGCACCCGGGGACAGGGGGTAGCAGATACGCAGTATTTT. The encoded protein is CASTRGQGVADTQYF.

The rearrangement joins TRBV7-6 to TRBJ2-2, with a possible D match to TRBD2 (6 bases). The CDR3 has 13 residues. CDR1 is SGHVS, CDR2 FNYEAQ, per germline. V was trimmed by 5 bases and J by 8 bases, leaving 12 bases between them. CDR3 nucleotide sequence: TGTGCCAGCAGCCGGGCGGGGTTGGGGGAGCTGTTTTTT. Protein: CASSRAGLGELFF.

This clone was seen only once. The chain couples TRBV27 to TRBJ2-7, with TRBD1 matching 7 bases. Germline CDR1 reads MNHEY; CDR2 reads SMNVEV (reference sequence). CDR3 size: 13 residues. Losses at the gene ends were 5 bases for V and 3 bases for J; bases not matched to a gene: 4. CDR3 nucleotides: TGTGCCAGCAGTCCCGGGACAGACTACGAGCAGTACTTC. It is translated as CASSPGTDYEQYF.

This clone came up a few times. The V gene is TRBV12-5, the J gene TRBJ1-1; D not resolved. Trimming left V 6 bases short and J 5 bases short, with 13 bases between. CDR1 and CDR2 (germline): LGHNT, FRNRAP. CDR3 length: 13 amino acids. CDR3 residues: CASGGSSWTEAFF. CDR3 coding DNA: TGTGCTAGTGGGGGTTCGTCCTGGACTGAAGCTTTCTTT.

The chain uses TRBV5-1 and TRBJ1-3; possible D gene TRBD1, 5 bases. V lost 0 bases and J lost 1, with 17 bases in between. Germline-derived CDR1 and CDR2 are SGHRS and YFSETQ. CDR3 length equals 18 residues. In DNA form, the CDR3 reads TGCGCCAGCAGCTTGGGGAATGGGGCCCCCGGATCTGGAAACACCATATATTTT. This gives the protein CASSLGNGAPGSGNTIYF.

V usage is TRBV6-2 or TRBV6-3 and J usage is TRBJ2-1, with D perhaps TRBD2 (7 bases). The CDR3 loop spans 16 amino acids. With 2 bases removed from V and 9 bases from J, the gap between germline ends came to 20 bases. The germline V gene encodes CDR1 MNHEY and CDR2 SVGEGT. This chain's CDR3 is CASSYGRGPRGGEQFF. The CDR3 bases are TGTGCCAGCAGTTACGGGCGGGGGCCCCGAGGAGGTGAGCAGTTCTTC.

The chain employs TRBV5-1 and TRBJ2-2, with TRBD1 matching 10 bases. Germline trimming cut 4 bases from V and 0 bases from J; bases unmatched to any gene: 3. Per germline, CDR1 SGHRS and CDR2 YFSETQ. The CDR3 has 16 residues. The CDR3 DNA is TGCGCCAGCAGCCTGGGACAGGGGCCGAACACCGGGGAGCTGTTTTTT. This codes for CASSLGQGPNTGELFF.

For the CDR3, the DNA is TGTGCCAGCAGCCGGAGCGGGAGACGTGGCGATGAGCAGTTCTTC. Its protein is CASSRSGRRGDEQFF. The rearrangement links TRBV13 to TRBJ2-1; TRBD2 agrees at 8 bases. Germline CDR1 PRHDT, CDR2 FYEKMQ (reference sequence). The CDR3 is made up of 15 amino acids. With 5 bases clipped from V and 8 bases from J, the junction kept 11 bases outside the gene matches.

The V gene is TRBV29-1, the J gene TRBJ2-7; 9 positions match TRBD2. V lost 7 bases, J lost 7 bases, and 17 bases stayed unmatched. Germline-derived CDR1 and CDR2 are SQVTM and ANQGSEA. The CDR3 runs to 15 residues. This CDR3 is CSAETLAGRLSEQYF. CDR3 bases: TGCAGCGCCGAAACCCTAGCGGGGCGTCTAAGTGAGCAGTACTTC.

CDR3 in DNA: TGTGCCAGTATGGTGGACAGGGGGACCCAACTGTTTTTT. Its protein is CASMVDRGTQLFF. The chain couples TRBV19 to TRBJ2-2; TRBD1 matches at 10 bases. Germline V lookup: CDR1 LNHDA, CDR2 SQIVND (reference sequence). Unmatched junction bases numbered 10, after V lost 7 bases and J lost 14 bases. The CDR3 length is 13 residues.

The V gene is TRBV7-2, the J gene TRBJ1-1; weak D call: TRBD1 (5 bases). This CDR3 comprises 13 residues. Germline V gene lookup returns CDR1 SGHTA and CDR2 FQGNSA. The V and J ends lost 3 bases and 5 bases respectively, with 10 bases between them. CDR3 protein: CASSFVGETEAFF. CDR3 DNA sequence: TGTGCCAGCAGCTTTGTGGGGGAAACTGAAGCTTTCTTT.

This CDR3 reads CASSSPGQTLMQAYEQYF. In DNA, the CDR3 is TGTGCCAGCAGCTCACCGGGACAGACTCTGATGCAGGCCTACGAGCAGTACTTC. V gene TRBV5-6 combines with J gene TRBJ2-7, with 7 bases fitting TRBD1. V shed 3 bases and J 2 bases; nucleotides not matched to a gene: 17. The germline V gene has CDR1 SGHDT and CDR2 YYEEEE. CDR3 length: 18 residues.